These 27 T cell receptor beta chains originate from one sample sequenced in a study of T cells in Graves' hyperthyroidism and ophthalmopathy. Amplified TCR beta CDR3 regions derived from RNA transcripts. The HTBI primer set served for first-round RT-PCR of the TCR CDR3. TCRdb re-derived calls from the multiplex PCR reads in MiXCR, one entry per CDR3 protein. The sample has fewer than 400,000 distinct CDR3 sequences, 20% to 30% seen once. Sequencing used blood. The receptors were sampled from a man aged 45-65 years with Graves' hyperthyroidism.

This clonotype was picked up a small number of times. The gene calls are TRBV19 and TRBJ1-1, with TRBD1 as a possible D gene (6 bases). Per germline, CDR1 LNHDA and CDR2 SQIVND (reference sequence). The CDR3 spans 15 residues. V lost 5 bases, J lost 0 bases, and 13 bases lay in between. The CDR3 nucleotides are TGTGCCAGTAGTCCCCTGGACAGACTGAACACTGAAGCTTTCTTT. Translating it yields CASSPLDRLNTEAFF.

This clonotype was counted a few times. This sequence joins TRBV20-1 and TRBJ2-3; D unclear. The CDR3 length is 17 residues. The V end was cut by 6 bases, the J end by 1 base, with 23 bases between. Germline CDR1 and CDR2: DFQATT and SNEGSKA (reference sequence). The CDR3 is CSAPIGVAYGGTDTQYF. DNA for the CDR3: TGCAGTGCCCCAATCGGCGTGGCGTATGGAGGCACAGATACGCAGTATTTT.

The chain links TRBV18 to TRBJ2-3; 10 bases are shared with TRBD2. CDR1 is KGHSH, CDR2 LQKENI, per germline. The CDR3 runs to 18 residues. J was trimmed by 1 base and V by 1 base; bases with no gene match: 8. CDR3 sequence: CASSPQHSGTSGTDTQYF. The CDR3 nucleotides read TGTGCCAGCTCACCACAACATTCCGGGACTAGCGGCACAGATACGCAGTATTTT.

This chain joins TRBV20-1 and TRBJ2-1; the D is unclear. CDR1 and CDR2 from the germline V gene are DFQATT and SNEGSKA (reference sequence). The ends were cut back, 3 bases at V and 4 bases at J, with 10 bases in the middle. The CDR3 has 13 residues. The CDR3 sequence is CSASSAAYNEQFF. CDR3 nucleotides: TGCAGTGCTAGTTCGGCCGCTTACAATGAGCAGTTCTTC.

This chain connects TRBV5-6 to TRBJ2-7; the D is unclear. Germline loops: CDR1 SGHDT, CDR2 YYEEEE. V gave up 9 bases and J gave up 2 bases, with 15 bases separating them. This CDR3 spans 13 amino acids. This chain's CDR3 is CATSSAGTYEQYF. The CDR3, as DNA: TGTGCCACAAGCAGTGCAGGAACCTACGAGCAGTACTTC.

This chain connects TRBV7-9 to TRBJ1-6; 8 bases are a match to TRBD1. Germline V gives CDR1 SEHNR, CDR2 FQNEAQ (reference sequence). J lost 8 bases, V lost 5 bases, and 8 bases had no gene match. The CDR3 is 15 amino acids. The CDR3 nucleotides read TGTGCCAGCAGCCCAGATGGACAGGGCGATTCACCCCTCCACTTT. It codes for CASSPDGQGDSPLHF. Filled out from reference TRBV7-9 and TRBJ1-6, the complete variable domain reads DTGVSQNPRHKITKRGQNVTFRCDPISEHNRLYWYRQTLGQGPEFLTYFQNEAQLEKSRLLSDRFSAERPKGSFSTLEIQRTEQGDSAMYLCASSPDGQGDSPLHFGNGTRLTVT.

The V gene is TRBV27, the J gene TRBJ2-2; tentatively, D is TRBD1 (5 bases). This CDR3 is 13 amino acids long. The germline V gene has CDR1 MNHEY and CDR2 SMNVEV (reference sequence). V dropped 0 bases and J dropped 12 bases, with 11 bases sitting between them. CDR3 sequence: CASSLSHRNKLFF. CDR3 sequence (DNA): TGTGCCAGCAGTTTATCGCACAGGAATAAGCTGTTTTTT.

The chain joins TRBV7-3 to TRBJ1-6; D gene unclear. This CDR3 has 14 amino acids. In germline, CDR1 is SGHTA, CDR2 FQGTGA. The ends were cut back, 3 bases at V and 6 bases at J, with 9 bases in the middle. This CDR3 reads CASSFAPPNSPLHF. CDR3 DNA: TGTGCCAGCAGCTTCGCCCCCCCTAATTCACCCCTCCACTTT.

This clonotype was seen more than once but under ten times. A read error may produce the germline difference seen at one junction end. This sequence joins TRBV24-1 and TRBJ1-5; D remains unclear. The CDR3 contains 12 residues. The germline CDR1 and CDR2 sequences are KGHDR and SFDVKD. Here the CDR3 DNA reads TGTGCCACCAGTGAAGGCAAACAGCCCCAGCATTTT. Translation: CATSEGKQPQHF.

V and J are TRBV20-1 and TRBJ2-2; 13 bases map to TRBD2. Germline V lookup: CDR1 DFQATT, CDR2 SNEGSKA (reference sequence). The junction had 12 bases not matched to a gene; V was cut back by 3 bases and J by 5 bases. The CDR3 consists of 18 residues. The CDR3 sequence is CSARETSGRARGTGELFF. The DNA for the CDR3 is TGCAGTGCTAGGGAAACTAGCGGGAGGGCGAGGGGTACCGGGGAGCTGTTTTTT.

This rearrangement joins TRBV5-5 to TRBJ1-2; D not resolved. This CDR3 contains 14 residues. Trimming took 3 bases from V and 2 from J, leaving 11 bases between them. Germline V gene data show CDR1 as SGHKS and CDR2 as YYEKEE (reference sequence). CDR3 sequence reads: CASSSGGLNYGYTF. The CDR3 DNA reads TGTGCCAGCAGCTCTGGTGGACTCAACTATGGCTACACCTTC. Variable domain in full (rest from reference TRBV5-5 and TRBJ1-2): DAGVTQSPTHLIKTRGQQVTLRCSPISGHKSVSWYQQVLGQGPQFIFQYYEKEERGRGNFPDRFSARQFPNYSSELNVNALLLGDSALYLCASSSGGLNYGYTFGSGTRLTVV.

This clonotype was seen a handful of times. For the CDR3, the DNA is TGTGCCAGTAGTACACAGGGCTCAGATACGCAGTATTTT. Translated, it gives CASSTQGSDTQYF. V and J are TRBV19 and TRBJ2-3, with D perhaps TRBD1 (6 bases). With 4 bases removed from V and 4 bases from J, the gap between germline ends came to 9 bases. The CDR3 length is 13 residues. Germline V gene data show CDR1 as LNHDA and CDR2 as SQIVND (reference sequence).

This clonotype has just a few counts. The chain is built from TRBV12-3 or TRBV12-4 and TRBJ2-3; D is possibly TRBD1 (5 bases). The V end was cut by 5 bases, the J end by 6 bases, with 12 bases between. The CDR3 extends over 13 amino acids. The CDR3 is CASSNQGPDTQYF. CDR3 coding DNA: TGTGCCAGCAGTAATCAGGGCCCCGATACGCAGTATTTT.

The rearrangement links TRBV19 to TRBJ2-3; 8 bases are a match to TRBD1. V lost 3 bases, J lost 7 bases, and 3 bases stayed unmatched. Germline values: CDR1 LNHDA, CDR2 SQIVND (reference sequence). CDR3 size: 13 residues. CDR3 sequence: CASSMDRANTQYF. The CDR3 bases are TGTGCCAGTAGTATGGACAGGGCAAATACGCAGTATTTT. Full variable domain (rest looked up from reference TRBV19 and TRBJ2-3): DGGITQSPKYLFRKEGQNVTLSCEQNLNHDAMYWYRQDPGQGLRLIYYSQIVNDFQKGDIAEGYSVSREKKESFPLTVTSAQKNPTAFYLCASSMDRANTQYFGPGTRLTVL.

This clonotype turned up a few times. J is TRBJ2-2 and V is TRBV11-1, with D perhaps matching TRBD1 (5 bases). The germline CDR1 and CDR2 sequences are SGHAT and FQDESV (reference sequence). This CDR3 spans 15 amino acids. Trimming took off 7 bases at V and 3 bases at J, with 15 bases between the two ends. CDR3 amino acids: CASTLQDRDTGELFF. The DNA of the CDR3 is TGTGCCAGCACCTTGCAAGACAGAGACACCGGGGAGCTGTTTTTT.

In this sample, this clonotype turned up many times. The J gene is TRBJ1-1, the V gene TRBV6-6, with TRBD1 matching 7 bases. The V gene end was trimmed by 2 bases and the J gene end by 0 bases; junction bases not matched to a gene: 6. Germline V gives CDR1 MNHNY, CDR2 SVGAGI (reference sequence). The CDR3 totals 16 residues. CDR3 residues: CASSYKGRGMNTEAFF. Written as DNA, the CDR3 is TGTGCCAGCAGTTACAAGGGCAGGGGGATGAACACTGAAGCTTTCTTT.

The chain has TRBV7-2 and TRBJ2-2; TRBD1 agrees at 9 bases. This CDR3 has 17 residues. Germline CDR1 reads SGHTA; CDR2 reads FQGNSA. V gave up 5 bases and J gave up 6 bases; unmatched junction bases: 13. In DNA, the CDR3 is TGTGCCAGCAGCCCAAGTGCCCTGACAGGGGGGTCCGGGGAGCTGTTTTTT. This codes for CASSPSALTGGSGELFF.

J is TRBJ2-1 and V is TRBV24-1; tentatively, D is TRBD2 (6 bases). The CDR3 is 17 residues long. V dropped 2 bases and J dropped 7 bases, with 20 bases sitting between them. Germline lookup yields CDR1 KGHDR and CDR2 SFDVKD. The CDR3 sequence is CATSDWGTGDRANEQFF. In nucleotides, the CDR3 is TGTGCCACCAGTGATTGGGGGACGGGAGACAGAGCAAATGAGCAGTTCTTC.

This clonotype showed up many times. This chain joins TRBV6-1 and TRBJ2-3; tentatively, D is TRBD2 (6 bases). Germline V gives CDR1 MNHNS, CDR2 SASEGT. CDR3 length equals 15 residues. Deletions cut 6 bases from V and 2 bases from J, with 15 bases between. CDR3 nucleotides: TGTGCCAGCAGCTGGGACTTTGTCTCCACAGATACGCAGTATTTT. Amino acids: CASSWDFVSTDTQYF.

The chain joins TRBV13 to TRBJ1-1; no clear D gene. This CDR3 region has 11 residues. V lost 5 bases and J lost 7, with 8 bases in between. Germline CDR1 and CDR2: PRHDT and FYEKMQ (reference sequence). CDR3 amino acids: CASSNSVEAFF. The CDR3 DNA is TGTGCCAGCAGCAACAGTGTTGAAGCTTTCTTT.

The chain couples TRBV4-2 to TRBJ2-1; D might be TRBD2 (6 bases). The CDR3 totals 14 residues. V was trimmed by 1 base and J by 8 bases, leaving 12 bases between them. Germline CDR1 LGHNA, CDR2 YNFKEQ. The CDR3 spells CASSQGGGWDEQFF. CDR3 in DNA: TGTGCCAGCAGCCAAGGGGGAGGATGGGATGAGCAGTTCTTC.

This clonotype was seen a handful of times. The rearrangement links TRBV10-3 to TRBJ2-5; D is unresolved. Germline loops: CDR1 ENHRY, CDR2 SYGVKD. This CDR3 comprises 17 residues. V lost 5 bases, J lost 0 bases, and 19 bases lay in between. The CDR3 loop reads CAISQHPPDTYQETQYF. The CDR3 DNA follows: TGTGCCATCAGTCAACATCCTCCCGACACCTACCAAGAGACCCAGTACTTC.

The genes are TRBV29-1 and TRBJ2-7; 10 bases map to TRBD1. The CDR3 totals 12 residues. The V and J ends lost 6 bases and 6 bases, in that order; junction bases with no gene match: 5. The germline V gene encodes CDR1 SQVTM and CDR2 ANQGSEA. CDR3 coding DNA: TGCAGCGTCCGGGACAGGGGCTTCGAGCAGTACTTC. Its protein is CSVRDRGFEQYF.

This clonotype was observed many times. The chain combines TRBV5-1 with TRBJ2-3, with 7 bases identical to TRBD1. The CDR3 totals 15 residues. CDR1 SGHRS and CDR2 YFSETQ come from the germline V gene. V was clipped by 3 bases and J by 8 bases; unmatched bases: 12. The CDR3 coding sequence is TGCGCCAGCAGCTCCGACAGGGTTCCCCTGGCTACGCAGTATTTT. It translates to CASSSDRVPLATQYF.

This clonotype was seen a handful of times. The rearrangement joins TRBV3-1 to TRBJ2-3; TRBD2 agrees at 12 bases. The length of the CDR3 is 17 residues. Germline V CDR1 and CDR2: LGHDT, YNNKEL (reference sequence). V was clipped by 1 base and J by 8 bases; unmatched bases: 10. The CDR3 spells CASSQVRTSGKYGTQYF. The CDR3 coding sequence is TGTGCCAGCAGCCAAGTCCGGACTAGCGGGAAATATGGTACGCAGTATTTT.

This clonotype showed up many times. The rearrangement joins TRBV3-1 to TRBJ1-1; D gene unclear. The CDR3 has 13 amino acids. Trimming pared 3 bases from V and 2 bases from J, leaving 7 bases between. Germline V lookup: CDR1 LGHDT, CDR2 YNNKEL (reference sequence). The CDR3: CASSQEINTEAFF. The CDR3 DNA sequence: TGTGCCAGCAGCCAGGAGATAAACACTGAAGCTTTCTTT.

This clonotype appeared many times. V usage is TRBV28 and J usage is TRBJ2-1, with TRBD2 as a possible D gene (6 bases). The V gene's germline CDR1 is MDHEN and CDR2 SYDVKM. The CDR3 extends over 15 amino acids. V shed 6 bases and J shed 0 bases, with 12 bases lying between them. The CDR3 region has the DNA TGTGCCAGCAGCGCCCCCGGGAGCTCCTACAATGAGCAGTTCTTC. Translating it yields CASSAPGSSYNEQFF.